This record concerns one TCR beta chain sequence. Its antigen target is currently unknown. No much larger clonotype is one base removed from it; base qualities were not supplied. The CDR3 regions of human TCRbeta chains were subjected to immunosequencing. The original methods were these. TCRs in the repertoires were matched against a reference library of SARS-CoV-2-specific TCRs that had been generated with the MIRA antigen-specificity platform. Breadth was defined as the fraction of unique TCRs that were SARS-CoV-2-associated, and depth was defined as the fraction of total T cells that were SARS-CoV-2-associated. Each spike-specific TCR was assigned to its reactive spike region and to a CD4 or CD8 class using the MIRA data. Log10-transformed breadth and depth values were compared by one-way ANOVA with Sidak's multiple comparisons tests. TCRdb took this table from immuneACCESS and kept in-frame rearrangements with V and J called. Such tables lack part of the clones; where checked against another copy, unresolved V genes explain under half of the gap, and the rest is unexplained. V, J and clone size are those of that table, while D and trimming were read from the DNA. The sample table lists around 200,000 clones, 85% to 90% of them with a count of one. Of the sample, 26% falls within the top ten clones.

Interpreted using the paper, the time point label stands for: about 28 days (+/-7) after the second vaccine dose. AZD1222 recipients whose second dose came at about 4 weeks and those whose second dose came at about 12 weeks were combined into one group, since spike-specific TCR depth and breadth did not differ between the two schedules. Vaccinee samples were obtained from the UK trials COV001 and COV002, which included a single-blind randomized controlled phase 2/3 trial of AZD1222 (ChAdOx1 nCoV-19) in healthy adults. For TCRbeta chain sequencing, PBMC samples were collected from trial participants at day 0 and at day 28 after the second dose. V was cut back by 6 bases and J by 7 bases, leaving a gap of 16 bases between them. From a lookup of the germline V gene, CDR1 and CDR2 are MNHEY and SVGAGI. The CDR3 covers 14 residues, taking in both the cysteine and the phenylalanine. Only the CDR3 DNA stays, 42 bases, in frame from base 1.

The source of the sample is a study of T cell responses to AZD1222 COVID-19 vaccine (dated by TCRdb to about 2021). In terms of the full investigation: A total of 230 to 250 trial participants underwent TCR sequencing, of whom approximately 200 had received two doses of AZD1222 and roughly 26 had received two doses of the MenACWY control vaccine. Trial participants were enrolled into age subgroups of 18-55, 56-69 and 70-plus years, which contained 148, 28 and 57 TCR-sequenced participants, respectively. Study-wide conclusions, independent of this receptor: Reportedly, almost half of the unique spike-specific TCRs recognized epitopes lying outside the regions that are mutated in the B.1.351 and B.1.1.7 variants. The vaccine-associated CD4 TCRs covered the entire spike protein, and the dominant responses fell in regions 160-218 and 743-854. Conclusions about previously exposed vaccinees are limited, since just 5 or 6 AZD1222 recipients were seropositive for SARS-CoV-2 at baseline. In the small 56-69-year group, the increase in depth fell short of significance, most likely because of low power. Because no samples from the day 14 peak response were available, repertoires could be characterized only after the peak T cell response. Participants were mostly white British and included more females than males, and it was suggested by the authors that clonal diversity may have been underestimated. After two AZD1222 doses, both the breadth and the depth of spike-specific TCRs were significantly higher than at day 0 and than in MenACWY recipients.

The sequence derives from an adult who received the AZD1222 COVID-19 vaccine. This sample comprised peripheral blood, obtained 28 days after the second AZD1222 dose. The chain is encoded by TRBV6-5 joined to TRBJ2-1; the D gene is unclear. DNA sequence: TGTGCCAGCAGCCTATCTAGTAGTAAGAATGAGCAGTTCTTC. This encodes CASSLSSSKNEQFF.